This is a list of T cell receptor beta chains from one sample in a study of shared clonotypes between healthy human individuals. Generated by immunoSEQ multiplex PCR, the TCRdb table keeps only in-frame clones and is missing some. The sample has more than 500,000 clones, approximately 95% seen once. Input material: naive CD8+ T cells sorted from blood. These receptors came from a woman between 25 and 40 years old in good health. CDR3s include the opening cysteine and the closing phenylalanine or tryptophan. A D gene is named only where the DNA matches it firmly. The size of a clone is reported for some rows only, either as once, few or many, or as a class for expanded clones.

TRBD1	-	TRBV27	TRBJ1-2	CASSYRGGGGGYTF	TGTGCCAGCAGTTACAGGGGAGGGGGAGGAGGCTACACCTTC
-	-	TRBV19	TRBJ1-1	CASSMTPGGVKTEAFF	TGTGCCAGTAGTATGACCCCCGGCGGAGTAAAAACTGAAGCTTTCTTT
-	-	TRBV19	TRBJ1-5	CASSTSPLDLGYQPQHF	TGTGCCAGTAGTACTAGTCCCCTCGATCTTGGATATCAGCCCCAGCATTTT
-	-	TRBV2	TRBJ1-5	CASRVRSNQPQHF	TGTGCCAGCAGGGTCCGCAGCAATCAGCCCCAGCATTTT
-	-	TRBV2	TRBJ2-1	CASSDQGRVDYVEQFF	TGTGCCAGCAGTGATCAGGGAAGGGTTGACTATGTGGAGCAGTTCTTC
TRBD1	-	TRBV11-1	TRBJ2-6	CASRGRTGGDSSGANVLTF	TGTGCCAGCAGGGGTAGAACAGGGGGCGACAGCTCTGGGGCCAACGTCCTGACTTTC
-	-	TRBV11-2	TRBJ2-5	CASSLDWGTSAPETQYF	TGTGCCAGCAGCTTAGATTGGGGCACAAGCGCACCAGAGACCCAGTACTTC
-	-	TRBV7-9	TRBJ1-1	CASGQGGYTEAFF	TGTGCCAGCGGCCAGGGTGGATACACTGAAGCTTTCTTT
TRBD2	-	TRBV5-6	TRBJ2-7	CASSVGGGLAGEQYF	TGTGCCAGCAGCGTTGGTGGCGGACTAGCGGGCGAGCAGTACTTC
TRBD2	-	TRBV5-1	TRBJ2-1	CASSLGGDSGRATYNEQFF	TGCGCCAGCAGCTTGGGGGGAGATAGCGGGAGGGCCACCTACAATGAGCAGTTCTTC
-	-	TRBV4-1	TRBJ2-4	CASSQAFLAKNIQYF	TGCGCCAGCAGCCAAGCGTTTTTAGCCAAAAACATTCAGTACTTC
-	-	TRBV14	TRBJ2-7	CASSQEGRAPRYEQYF	TGTGCCAGCAGCCAAGAAGGGCGGGCGCCCCGCTACGAGCAGTACTTC
-	-	TRBV7-2	TRBJ1-2	CASGRVANYGYTF	TGTGCCAGTGGCAGGGTAGCTAACTATGGCTACACCTTC
TRBD1	-	TRBV27	TRBJ1-1	CATKQTGQGVYTEAFF	TGTGCCACCAAACAAACGGGACAGGGGGTTTATACTGAAGCTTTCTTT
-	-	TRBV2	TRBJ1-2	CASSEGQILAYGYTF	TGTGCCAGCAGTGAGGGACAAATTCTGGCCTATGGCTACACCTTC
-	-	TRBV23-1	TRBJ2-1	CASSRSPGTVHNEQFF	TGCGCCAGCAGTCGAAGTCCCGGGACTGTCCACAATGAGCAGTTCTTC
TRBD1	-	TRBV28	TRBJ2-7	CASHPGQGKIDEQYF	TGTGCCAGTCATCCGGGACAGGGCAAAATAGACGAGCAGTACTTC
TRBD2	-	TRBV28	TRBJ2-7	CASRTLAGSVYEQYF	TGTGCCAGCAGGACCCTAGCGGGATCCGTCTACGAGCAGTACTTC
-	-	TRBV5-4	TRBJ1-1	CASSKGLIEAFF	TGTGCCAGCAGCAAAGGACTAATTGAAGCTTTCTTT
-	few	TRBV13	TRBJ2-7	CASSVSSYEQYF	TGTGCCAGCAGCGTCAGCTCCTACGAGCAGTACTTC
TRBD2	-	TRBV29-1	TRBJ2-7	CSVSGTSGSYEQYF	TGCAGCGTTTCCGGGACTAGCGGGAGCTACGAGCAGTACTTC